This TCR beta chain emerged from a study of OX40 agonist ivuxolimab in advanced cancers. As for the study in general: Treatment received earlier with anti-PD-1, anti-PD-L1 or anti-CTLA-4 agents was allowed, and under 50% had some. Study-wide results and caveats: Some of the nonresponding patients also showed low levels of normalized T-cell clonal expansion. Individuals who were partial responders at 0.1-3.0 mg/kg had clonal expansion that ranked among the lowest.

With regard to this clone: What it binds is unknown.

Clones were sequenced by immunoSEQ multiplex PCR, and TCRdb holds only the in-frame ones, with some missing. In the table there are over 45,000 clones, nearly 85% of which are singletons. The receptor comes from an adult with an advanced solid tumor such as melanoma, head and neck, liver or kidney cancer. The sequences come from CD4+ or CD8+ T cells sorted from blood, collected in a trial of the OX40 agonist ivuxolimab.

CDR3 sequence reads: CASSWGQSGQPQHF. The CDR3 DNA follows: TGTGCCAGCAGCTGGGGACAGTCGGGTCAGCCCCAGCATTTT. The chain links TRBV7-2 to TRBJ1-5, with 7 bases identical to TRBD1. V shed 4 bases and J 6 bases; nucleotides not matched to a gene: 6. The CDR3 consists of 14 residues. CDR1 is SGHTA, CDR2 FQGNSA, per germline. Full variable domain (outside the CDR3, taken from reference TRBV7-2 and TRBJ1-5): GAGVSQSPSNKVTEKGKDVELRCDPISGHTALYWYRQSLGQGLEFLIYFQGNSAPDKSGLPSDRFSAERTGGSVSTLTIQRTQQEDSAVYLCASSWGQSGQPQHFGDGTRLSIL.